Below, 25 T cell receptor beta chains from the same sample are listed, as sequenced in a study of T cells in Graves' hyperthyroidism and ophthalmopathy. Authors of the study amplified TCR beta CDR3 regions from RNA transcripts. Researchers ran a first-round RT-PCR on the TCR CDR3 using the HTBI primer set. TCRdb used MiXCR to reprocess the multiplex PCR reads, holding one entry per CDR3 protein. The sample includes a few hundred thousand distinct CDR3 sequences, less than 15% of them seen just once. The sequencing sample was made of blood. Receptor source: a middle-aged woman with Graves' hyperthyroidism.

This clonotype was seen at least ten times. The genes are TRBV10-3 and TRBJ1-2; D gene uncertain. V was cut by 2 bases and J by 5 bases, with 15 bases left in between. Looked up from germline, CDR1 is ENHRY and CDR2 is SYGVKD. This CDR3 comprises 15 residues. CDR3 DNA sequence: TGTGCCATCAGTGAGGAGGTCCGAATATTTTATGGCTACACCTTC. Protein: CAISEEVRIFYGYTF.

The chain links TRBV7-9 to TRBJ1-3; no clear D. The V and J ends lost 1 base and 2 bases respectively, with 12 bases between them. Germline assignment: CDR1 SEHNR and CDR2 FQNEAQ (reference sequence). The CDR3 contains 16 residues. The CDR3: CASSLVADYAGNTIYF. Written as DNA, the CDR3 is TGTGCCAGCAGCTTAGTCGCGGACTACGCTGGAAACACCATATATTTT.

This clonotype was detected a few times. This could be a read error, since a much larger clone is one nucleotide away. CDR3 amino acids: CASSFRDRGRKQYF. The CDR3 nucleotides read TGTGCCAGCAGTTTCAGGGACAGGGGAAGGAAGCAGTACTTC. The chain has TRBV12-3 or TRBV12-4 and TRBJ2-7, with 10 nucleotides matching TRBD1. There are 14 residues in the CDR3. Trimming at V came to 3 bases and at J to 8 bases, leaving 7 bases not matched to a gene.

This clonotype was detected only a few times. The chain is built from TRBV29-1 and TRBJ2-3; 7 positions agree with TRBD2. This CDR3 is built from 14 residues. Germline loops: CDR1 SQVTM, CDR2 ANQGSEA. V lost 6 bases, J lost 4 bases, and 10 bases stayed unmatched. CDR3 sequence reads: CSVAGGRVADTQYF. The CDR3 nucleotides are TGCAGCGTAGCTGGCGGGAGAGTGGCAGATACGCAGTATTTT.

This clonotype was recorded many times. The chain links TRBV12-3 or TRBV12-4 to TRBJ2-5, with TRBD2 matching 8 bases. Unmatched junction bases numbered 10, after V lost 6 bases and J lost 7 bases. CDR3 size: 14 residues. CDR3 protein: CASSPGGGYGTQYF. The CDR3 nucleotides are TGTGCCAGCAGCCCTGGCGGGGGGTACGGGACCCAGTACTTC.

This clonotype was recorded many times. CDR3 bases: TGTGCCAGCAGTTCCGGAGGGCGCACCGGGGAGCTGTTTTTT. It is translated as CASSSGGRTGELFF. The chain recombines TRBV2 with TRBJ2-2; TRBD2 might be the D (6 bases). Germline CDR1 is SNHLY and CDR2 is FYNNEI. Trimming removed 5 bases from V and 4 bases from J, with 11 bases in between. This CDR3 has 14 amino acids.

This clonotype was seen more than once but under ten times. The chain couples TRBV29-1 to TRBJ2-7; no clear D. V was clipped by 6 bases and J by 2 bases, with 8 bases between them. The germline CDR1 and CDR2 sequences are SQVTM and ANQGSEA. The CDR3 runs to 11 residues. CDR3 nucleotide sequence: TGCAGCGTAACTATCACCTACGAGCAGTACTTC. Translating gives CSVTITYEQYF.

This clonotype was recorded many times. The chain carries TRBV18 and TRBJ2-3; D gene unclear. This CDR3 comprises 13 residues. Trimming took 6 bases from V and 2 from J, leaving 9 bases between them. Germline assignment: CDR1 KGHSH and CDR2 LQKENI. As DNA, the CDR3 is TGTGCCAGCTCCCCTCGTACCACAGATACGCAGTATTTT. Translated, it gives CASSPRTTDTQYF.

The V and J genes are TRBV9 and TRBJ2-1; D is unclear. The CDR3 covers 14 residues. Germline V gives CDR1 SGDLS, CDR2 YYNGEE. Trimming left V 0 bases short and J 6 bases short, with 10 bases between. As DNA, the CDR3 is TGTGCCAGCAGCGTAGGGGGTCCAGGCAATGAGCAGTTCTTC. Translating gives CASSVGGPGNEQFF. Full variable domain (rest looked up from reference TRBV9 and TRBJ2-1): DSGVTQTPKHLITATGQRVTLRCSPRSGDLSVYWYQQSLDQGLQFLIQYYNGEERAKGNILERFSAQQFPDLHSELNLSSLELGDSALYFCASSVGGPGNEQFFGPGTRLTVL.

The chain is built from TRBV2 and TRBJ2-5; D is unresolved. CDR3 size: 14 residues. Germline V gene sequence: CDR1 SNHLY, CDR2 FYNNEI. V lost 0 bases and J 3 bases, leaving 8 bases between the germline ends. CDR3 bases: TGTGCCAGCAGTGAAGCGCGACTTAAAGAGACCCAGTACTTC. As protein: CASSEARLKETQYF.

At least ten counts were recorded for this clonotype. This chain joins TRBV5-6 and TRBJ2-1; D remains ambiguous. The CDR3 has 14 amino acids. CDR1 SGHDT and CDR2 YYEEEE come from the germline V gene. V shed 4 bases and J shed 3 bases, with 11 bases lying between them. The DNA of the CDR3 is TGTGCCAGCAGCCCGGTCCTACTCTACAATGAGCAGTTCTTC. Residues: CASSPVLLYNEQFF.

The chain carries TRBV9 and TRBJ2-3; TRBD1 or TRBD2 may be the D gene (5 bases each). Trimming left V 4 bases short and J 0 bases short, with 15 bases between. The CDR3 totals 16 residues. Germline lookup yields CDR1 SGDLS and CDR2 YYNGEE. The chain's CDR3 is CASSPRRDASTDTQYF. In nucleotides, the CDR3 is TGTGCCAGCAGCCCCAGACGGGACGCTAGCACAGATACGCAGTATTTT.

This clonotype was observed many times. The chain links TRBV30 to TRBJ2-7; 11 bases align to TRBD1. CDR3 size: 15 residues. Germline CDR1 is GTSNPN and CDR2 is SVGIG (reference sequence). Losses at the gene ends were 1 base for V and 4 bases for J; bases not matched to a gene: 6. The CDR3 nucleotides read TGTGCCTGGAGTGATGTGGGACAGGGGGTTTACGAGCAGTACTTC. As protein: CAWSDVGQGVYEQYF.

This clonotype occurred a few times. The J gene is TRBJ2-7, the V gene TRBV6-1; unclear D gene. The CDR3 contains 14 residues. Trimming removed 2 bases at V and 2 bases at J, with 10 bases between. Germline loops: CDR1 MNHNS, CDR2 SASEGT. The CDR3 nucleotides are TGTGCCAGCAGTGAACAGTACAGAACCTACGAGCAGTACTTC. It translates to CASSEQYRTYEQYF.

V usage is TRBV18 and J usage is TRBJ2-3; 7 bases align to TRBD2. The CDR3 spans 14 residues. Germline loops: CDR1 KGHSH, CDR2 LQKENI. With 1 base clipped from V and 6 bases from J, the junction kept 4 bases outside the gene matches. The CDR3 is CASSPLQGGDTQYF. The CDR3 DNA follows: TGTGCCAGCTCACCACTTCAGGGAGGGGATACGCAGTATTTT. The entire variable domain, with the rest obtained from reference TRBV18 and TRBJ2-3, is as follows: NAGVMQNPRHLVRRRGQEARLRCSPMKGHSHVYWYRQLPEEGLKFMVYLQKENIIDESGMPKERFSAEFPKEGPSILRIQQVVRGDSAAYFCASSPLQGGDTQYFGPGTRLTVL.

Details on this clonotype: Being one base from a much bigger clone, this may be a read error. The chain is built from TRBV12-3 or TRBV12-4 and TRBJ1-1; possibly TRBD1 for D (6 bases). CDR3 size: 14 residues. DNA of the CDR3: TGTGCCAGCAGCCCCAGGGGAGTGAACGCTGAAGCTTTCTTT. Its translation is CASSPRGVNAEAFF.

This clonotype has at least ten counts. The chain uses TRBV2 and TRBJ1-1; D unresolved. The germline V gene has CDR1 SNHLY and CDR2 FYNNEI. The CDR3 is 13 amino acids. V gave up 4 bases and J gave up 2 bases, with 8 bases separating them. The CDR3 coding sequence is TGTGCCAGCAGTGGCCTCCTAAACACTGAAGCTTTCTTT. This codes for CASSGLLNTEAFF.

This clonotype was observed at least ten times. The rearrangement joins TRBV5-1 to TRBJ2-1; D remains unclear. V lost 0 bases to trimming and J lost 2 bases, with 9 bases between them. The CDR3 contains 15 residues. Germline V lookup: CDR1 SGHRS, CDR2 YFSETQ. CDR3 nucleotide sequence: TGCGCCAGCAGCTTGGTTGAGGCCACCTACAATGAGCAGTTCTTC. It yields the protein CASSLVEATYNEQFF.

This clonotype has only a few counts. This chain connects TRBV5-1 to TRBJ2-5; 14 nucleotides match TRBD2. J was trimmed by 5 bases and V by 0 bases; bases with no gene match: 3. There are 16 residues in the CDR3. Germline CDR1 is SGHRS and CDR2 is YFSETQ. In nucleotides, the CDR3 is TGCGCCAGCAGCTTGGTGGGGACTAGCGGGAGTGAGACCCAGTACTTC. Encoded protein: CASSLVGTSGSETQYF.

This clonotype was observed many times. The gene calls are TRBV5-1 and TRBJ1-1; perhaps TRBD1 as D (6 bases). This CDR3 region has 14 residues. Per the germline V gene, CDR1 is SGHRS and CDR2 is YFSETQ. Between the trimmed V and J ends, which lost 5 bases and 5 bases, there was a span of 16 bases. CDR3 bases: TGCGCCAGCAGTGGGGGGAGGGGGAATACTGAAGCTTTCTTT. Its protein is CASSGGRGNTEAFF. Based on the CDR3 plus reference TRBV5-1 and TRBJ1-1, the full variable domain is KAGVTQTPRYLIKTRGQQVTLSCSPISGHRSVSWYQQTPGQGLQFLFEYFSETQRNKGNFPGRFSGRQFSNSRSEMNVSTLELGDSALYLCASSGGRGNTEAFFGQGTRLTVV.

This clonotype was detected many times. The chain combines TRBV28 with TRBJ2-5; D call uncertain. Germline values: CDR1 MDHEN, CDR2 SYDVKM. The V end was cut by 3 bases, the J end by 7 bases, with 6 bases between. This CDR3 has 11 amino acids. CDR3 sequence reads: CASSFIGTQYF. CDR3 nucleotide sequence: TGTGCCAGCAGTTTTATTGGGACCCAGTACTTC.

This clonotype was seen at least ten times. The chain is built from TRBV2 and TRBJ2-7, with D possibly being TRBD2 (6 bases). The CDR3 sequence is 13 residues long. Trimming left V 8 bases short and J 3 bases short, with 14 bases between. CDR1 and CDR2 (germline): SNHLY, FYNNEI. The CDR3 protein is CASGWEDSYEQYF. In DNA, the CDR3 is TGTGCCAGCGGCTGGGAGGATAGCTACGAGCAGTACTTC. The whole variable domain, remainder taken from reference TRBV2 and TRBJ2-7, is EPEVTQTPSHQVTQMGQEVILRCVPISNHLYFYWYRQILGQKVEFLVSFYNNEISEKSEIFDDQFSVERPDGSNFTLKIRSTKLEDSAMYFCASGWEDSYEQYFGPGTRLTVT.

In its sample, this clonotype was seen many times. V and J are TRBV7-9 and TRBJ2-7; no firm D call. CDR3 length: 12 amino acids. Between the trimmed V and J ends, which lost 10 bases and 6 bases, there was a span of 16 bases. Germline CDR1 is SEHNR and CDR2 is FQNEAQ (reference sequence). The CDR3 spells CAISPVAAEQYF. CDR3 in DNA: TGTGCCATCTCACCAGTTGCCGCCGAGCAGTACTTC.

This clonotype was seen at least ten times. The V and J genes are TRBV6-6 and TRBJ1-1; D gene ambiguous. Trimming removed 0 bases at V and 1 base at J, with 0 bases between. The CDR3 sequence is 12 residues long. Per the germline V gene, CDR1 is MNHNY and CDR2 is SVGAGI (reference sequence). The CDR3 DNA follows: TGTGCCAGCAGTTACTCGAACACTGAAGCTTTCTTT. Its protein product is CASSYSNTEAFF.

J is TRBJ2-2 and V is TRBV7-9, with a weak D call TRBD1 (5 bases). The V end was cut by 2 bases, the J end by 4 bases, with 14 bases between. CDR1 SEHNR and CDR2 FQNEAQ come from the germline V gene (reference sequence). The CDR3 sequence is 16 residues long. The CDR3 sequence: CASSLSSQGSTGELFF. CDR3 nucleotide sequence: TGTGCCAGCAGCTTAAGTTCCCAGGGTTCCACCGGGGAGCTGTTTTTT.